A selection of T cell receptor beta chains follows, all from one sample in a study of PD-1 blockade in classical Hodgkin lymphoma. Sequencing was performed with immunoSEQ multiplex PCR; in TCRdb, only in-frame clones are kept and a portion is missing. The sample contains around 60,000 clones, approximately 92% of which appear only once. The starting material was peripheral blood mononuclear cells (PBMCs), obtained before the fourth cycle of nivolumab. The receptors shown here come from a human donor with classical Hodgkin lymphoma. CDR3s include the opening cysteine and the closing phenylalanine or tryptophan. Each record gives: J gene, clone size, D gene, V gene, CDR3 DNA, CDR3 protein. D genes are given only for firm matches. Clone size appears in some rows only: once, few, many, or a class for an expanded clone.

TRBJ2-1 | NA | NA | TRBV27 | TGTGCCAGCAGTTTCCGGTCCCCGGGGAATGAGCAGTTCTTC | CASSFRSPGNEQFF
TRBJ2-7 | NA | NA | TRBV18 | TGTGCCAGCTCACCCACCTACGAGGGAACCTACGAGCAGTACTTC | CASSPTYEGTYEQYF
TRBJ1-5 | NA | NA | TRBV10-3 | TGTGCCATCAGTCTATCCCCGGCAGATCAGCCCCAGCATTTT | CAISLSPADQPQHF
TRBJ2-1 | NA | TRBD1 | TRBV18 | TGTGCCAGCTCCCGCAACCAACCCGGACAGGGCTACAATGAGCAGTTCTTC | CASSRNQPGQGYNEQFF
TRBJ2-1 | NA | NA | TRBV11-2 | TGTGCCAGCAGCCGGGCCCACTACAATGAGCAGTTCTTC | CASSRAHYNEQFF
TRBJ2-5 | once | TRBD2 | TRBV15 | TGTGCCACCAGCAGAGATGGTCTCGCGGGAGAGGTGTCCCAGTACTTC | CATSRDGLAGEVSQYF
TRBJ1-6 | NA | TRBD1 | TRBV6-1 | TGTGCCAGCAGTGAAGTTCTGGGACAGGGAACTTCACCCCTCCACTTT | CASSEVLGQGTSPLHF
TRBJ2-3 | NA | NA | TRBV4-2 | TGTGCCAGCAGCCAAGCGGGCAGCACAGATACGCAGTATTTT | CASSQAGSTDTQYF
TRBJ1-4 | NA | NA | TRBV4-1 | TGCGCCAGCAGCCAAGGGACCCAGGCGGAAAAACTGTTTTTT | CASSQGTQAEKLFF
TRBJ2-5 | NA | NA | TRBV4-2 | TGTGCCAGCAGCCAGAACATCCAAGAGACCCAGTACTTC | CASSQNIQETQYF
TRBJ2-2 | once | TRBD2 | TRBV10-3 | TGTGCCATCAGGGGACTAGCGGCAACCGGGGAGCTGTTTTTT | CAIRGLAATGELFF
TRBJ1-5 | NA | NA | TRBV23-1 | TGCGCCAGCAGTCAATCAGGGATCCTTCAGCCCCAGCATTTT | CASSQSGILQPQHF
TRBJ2-5 | NA | NA | TRBV11-2 | TGTGCCAGCAGCTCCCAATATCGGACCCAGTACTTC | CASSSQYRTQYF
TRBJ2-2 | NA | NA | TRBV28 | TGTGCCAGCAGTTTATTAGGGGGGCCCACGAACACCGGGGAGCTGTTTTTT | CASSLLGGPTNTGELFF
TRBJ2-7 | NA | TRBD2 | TRBV6-5 | TGTGCCAGCAGTTATACGCGACTAGCGAGTTACTACGAGCAGTACTTC | CASSYTRLASYYEQYF
TRBJ2-7 | NA | NA | TRBV7-9 | TGTGCCAGCAGCTTAGCGCGTGGGGCCTACGAGCAGTACTTC | CASSLARGAYEQYF
TRBJ1-5 | NA | NA | TRBV21-1 | TGTGCCAGCAGCAAAGCAGGGGCTAGCAATCAGCCCCAGCATTTT | CASSKAGASNQPQHF
TRBJ2-7 | NA | NA | TRBV9 | TGTGCCAGCAGCGTTCAAGGACACGGTTCCTACGAGCAGTACTTC | CASSVQGHGSYEQYF
TRBJ1-5 | NA | NA | TRBV27 | TGTGCCAGCAGGGCAAAGCCGGGACAATCTGACAATCAGCCCCAGCATTTT | CASRAKPGQSDNQPQHF
TRBJ1-5 | NA | TRBD1 | TRBV28 | TGTGCCAGCAGTTCCTGGACAGGGTCTGGCAATCAGCCCCAGCATTTT | CASSSWTGSGNQPQHF
TRBJ2-7 | NA | NA | TRBV5-1 | TGCGCCAGCAGCTTGGCTGTAAGCTACGAGCAGTACTTC | CASSLAVSYEQYF
TRBJ1-4 | NA | NA | TRBV28 | TGTGCCAGCAGTCCCATTTGGGCTAATGAAAAACTGTTTTTT | CASSPIWANEKLFF
TRBJ2-1 | NA | TRBD1 | TRBV10-1 | TGCGCCAGCCCGGGACAGGGTCCCAATGAGCAGTTCTTC | CASPGQGPNEQFF
TRBJ2-7 | NA | TRBD2 | TRBV10-2 | TGCGCCAGCAGTGGACTAGCGGGGGGACACGAGCAGTACTTC | CASSGLAGGHEQYF
TRBJ2-1 | NA | NA | TRBV28 | TGTGCCAGCAGTTTACTGGACTATTACAATGAGCAGTTCTTC | CASSLLDYYNEQFF
TRBJ1-1 | NA | NA | TRBV28 | TGTGCCAGCAGTTTAAGGGGCATTACTGAAGCTTTCTTT | CASSLRGITEAFF
TRBJ2-5 | NA | NA | TRBV7-2 | TGTGCCAGCAGCCCGGAACTAGGAGAGGAGACCCAGTACTTC | CASSPELGEETQYF
TRBJ2-1 | once | TRBD1 | TRBV5-8 | TGTGCCAGCAGCTTGGGTTTAGGGGGCGGCGATGAGCAGTTCTTC | CASSLGLGGGDEQFF
TRBJ2-5 | NA | TRBD1 | TRBV19 | TGTGCCAGTAGTGCAAACAGGGGGCAAGAGACCCAGTACTTC | CASSANRGQETQYF
TRBJ1-4 | NA | TRBD1 | TRBV25-1 | TGTGCCAGCAGTGATCCAGGGGGGTCTAATGAAAAACTGTTTTTT | CASSDPGGSNEKLFF
TRBJ2-1 | NA | NA | TRBV7-8 | TGTGCCAGCAGCTTAGAGTTGGGGGAGCAGTTCTTC | CASSLELGEQFF
TRBJ2-6 | NA | NA | TRBV5-1 | TGCGCCAGCAGTGAGGGGTCCGGGGCCAACGTCCTGACTTTC | CASSEGSGANVLTF
TRBJ2-7 | NA | NA | TRBV6-5 | TGTGCCAGCAGTTACGGGGGGGGCCACTACGAGCAGTACTTC | CASSYGGGHYEQYF
TRBJ2-7 | NA | TRBD2 | TRBV7-2 | TGTGCCAGCAGTCCCGGGACTACCAATTTCTACGAGCAGTACTTC | CASSPGTTNFYEQYF
TRBJ2-1 | NA | TRBD2 | TRBV15 | TGTGCCACCAGCAGAGATTCGACTAGCGGGAGACGAAATGAGCAGTTCTTC | CATSRDSTSGRRNEQFF
TRBJ2-7 | NA | TRBD2 | TRBV11-2 | TGTGCCAGCAGCTCGGGGACTAGCGGTATCTACGAGCAGTACTTC | CASSSGTSGIYEQYF
TRBJ2-7 | NA | TRBD2 | TRBV7-9 | TGTGCCAGCAGCGCCTCCCTAGCGGATCCCTACGAGCAGTACTTC | CASSASLADPYEQYF
TRBJ2-7 | NA | NA | TRBV2 | TGTGCCAGCAGTGTTGGGAGGGGGGGGAGCTACGAGCAGTACTTC | CASSVGRGGSYEQYF
TRBJ1-1 | NA | NA | TRBV28 | TGTGCCAGCAGTTTTTCAGGTGGCATGAACACTGAAGCTTTCTTT | CASSFSGGMNTEAFF
TRBJ1-1 | NA | NA | TRBV6-1 | TGTGCCAGCAGGATGTACGGGATGAACACTGAAGCTTTCTTT | CASRMYGMNTEAFF